These 24 T cell receptor beta chains came from one sample sequenced in a study of cytomegalovirus exposure and HLA in healthy donors. It was with 60 Vbeta and 13 Jbeta primers that the PCR ran. The assay was immunoSEQ multiplex PCR, and TCRdb's table has in-frame clones only and misses some. The sample contains about 150,000 clones, about four fifths of which appear only once. The sample consisted of PBMCs. Receptor source: a man between 50 and 59 years old in good health and CMV-seropositive.

The chain carries TRBV9 and TRBJ2-1; weak D call: TRBD2 (7 bases). Germline CDR1 and CDR2: SGDLS and YYNGEE. There are 16 residues in the CDR3. V lost 0 bases to trimming and J lost 4 bases, with 14 bases between them. CDR3 residues: CASSVEGGFPYNEQFF. CDR3 DNA sequence: TGTGCCAGCAGCGTAGAGGGGGGGTTCCCTTACAATGAGCAGTTCTTC.

This clone showed up just once. The rearrangement links TRBV5-1 to TRBJ2-7; 7 positions agree with TRBD1. The length of the CDR3 is 14 residues. The junction had 3 bases not matched to a gene; V was cut back by 0 bases and J by 3 bases. Germline lookup yields CDR1 SGHRS and CDR2 YFSETQ. The CDR3 nucleotides are TGCGCCAGCAGCTTGGGGACAGGCATCTACGAGCAGTACTTC. Translating it yields CASSLGTGIYEQYF. Full variable domain (outside the CDR3, taken from reference TRBV5-1 and TRBJ2-7): KAGVTQTPRYLIKTRGQQVTLSCSPISGHRSVSWYQQTPGQGLQFLFEYFSETQRNKGNFPGRFSGRQFSNSRSEMNVSTLELGDSALYLCASSLGTGIYEQYFGPGTRLTVT.

The chain carries TRBV29-1 and TRBJ1-1; D may be TRBD1 (5 bases). The CDR3 length is 15 residues. Germline V CDR1 and CDR2: SQVTM, ANQGSEA. With 4 bases removed from V and 6 bases from J, the gap between germline ends came to 21 bases. The CDR3 region has the DNA TGCAGCGTTGTCCCGACAGCGTCAACGAGGTCTGAAGCTTTCTTT. As protein: CSVVPTASTRSEAFF.

V is TRBV28 and J is TRBJ2-1; no reliable D call. Trimming removed 4 bases at V and 4 bases at J, with 5 bases between. This CDR3 spans 12 amino acids. CDR1 is MDHEN, CDR2 SYDVKM, per germline. The CDR3 reads CASSSNYNEQFF. DNA of the CDR3: TGTGCCAGCAGTTCAAATTACAATGAGCAGTTCTTC.

The chain employs TRBV21-1 and TRBJ2-1; TRBD2, the D gene given by the table, was not confirmed from the DNA. TRBV21-1 has pseudogene status. CDR3 length: 14 residues. CDR3 sequence: CASSKDEVYNEQFF. CDR3 coding DNA: TGTGCCAGCAGCAAAGATGAGGTCTACAATGAGCAGTTCTTC.

This clone was detected once. The chain employs TRBV5-4 and TRBJ2-2, with 7 positions matching TRBD2. V lost 1 base and J lost 1; bases outside the gene matches: 1. The CDR3 runs to 15 residues. The germline gives CDR1 SGHNT, CDR2 YYREEE (reference sequence). The CDR3 nucleotides read TGTGCCAGCAGCTTGTCTAGCGGGAACACCGGGGAGCTGTTTTTT. Residues: CASSLSSGNTGELFF.

This clone was seen only once. The chain links TRBV5-1 to TRBJ2-7; 8 bases fit TRBD1. This CDR3 contains 13 residues. V lost 2 bases and J lost 5; bases outside the gene matches: 3. Germline values: CDR1 SGHRS, CDR2 YFSETQ. The CDR3 sequence: CASSLNRGNEQYF. The CDR3, as DNA: TGCGCCAGCAGCTTAAACAGGGGGAACGAGCAGTACTTC.

J is TRBJ1-5 and V is TRBV6-1; 9 bases agree with TRBD1. The CDR3 runs 18 residues. From germline, CDR1 is MNHNS and CDR2 SASEGT. Trimming took 4 bases from V and 1 from J; bases not matched to a gene: 11. The CDR3 region is CASSAPWTGAMSNQPQHF. CDR3 bases: TGTGCCAGCAGTGCTCCCTGGACAGGGGCCATGAGCAATCAGCCCCAGCATTTT.

The CDR3 bases are TGTGCCAGCAGTTCTGAGGGGGCAGGGGAAAAAAATACGCAGTATTTT. It is translated as CASSSEGAGEKNTQYF. The chain employs TRBV28 and TRBJ2-3; 7 nucleotides line up with TRBD1. Germline V gene lookup returns CDR1 MDHEN and CDR2 SYDVKM. V shed 4 bases and J 7 bases; nucleotides not matched to a gene: 14. This CDR3 comprises 16 residues.

The chain employs TRBV5-1 and TRBJ2-3, with TRBD2 matching 9 bases. CDR1 is SGHRS, CDR2 YFSETQ, per germline. This CDR3 region has 14 residues. The trim removed 6 bases at V and 7 bases at J, leaving 9 bases unmatched. CDR3 in amino acids: CASTLDSGSYTQYF. The DNA of the CDR3 is TGCGCCAGCACCCTAGATAGCGGGAGTTATACGCAGTATTTT.

V and J are TRBV4-3 and TRBJ1-1; D is ambiguous. V was shortened by 4 bases and J by 4 bases, with 10 bases between the two germline ends. The CDR3 has 13 residues. Germline V lookup: CDR1 LGHNA, CDR2 YSLEER. Written as DNA, the CDR3 is TGCGCCAGCAGCCCTCCTATTGGCACTGAAGCTTTCTTT. Translating it yields CASSPPIGTEAFF.

The J gene is TRBJ2-5, the V gene TRBV4-2, with no clear D. The CDR3 runs 14 residues. V was cut by 1 base and J by 2 bases, with 8 bases left in between. The germline CDR1 and CDR2 sequences are LGHNA and YNFKEQ. The CDR3 coding sequence is TGTGCCAGCAGCCAAGTACTTGTACAAGAGACCCAGTACTTC. Translating gives CASSQVLVQETQYF.

The chain has TRBV27 and TRBJ1-2; 9 bases match TRBD1. The CDR3 totals 18 residues. V shed 2 bases, J shed 0 bases, and the junction held 10 bases outside the gene matches. Germline V CDR1 and CDR2: MNHEY, SMNVEV (reference sequence). The CDR3 loop is CASSLGPGTGFSNYGYTF. CDR3 nucleotide sequence: TGTGCCAGCAGTTTAGGGCCCGGGACAGGGTTTTCTAACTATGGCTACACCTTC.

The chain couples TRBV29-1 to TRBJ1-1, with 9 bases aligning to TRBD1. V dropped 3 bases and J dropped 11; count of bases not matched to a gene: 4. CDR3 length equals 11 residues. Germline-derived CDR1 and CDR2 are SQVTM and ANQGSEA. The CDR3 bases are TGCAGCGTTGATTCGGGACAGGGTGCTTTCTTT. Translated, it gives CSVDSGQGAFF.

This rearrangement joins TRBV28 to TRBJ1-3; 8 bases map to TRBD1. The CDR3 consists of 15 residues. After removal of 6 bases from V and 3 bases from J, the junction contained 7 bases not matched to a gene. Germline CDR1 MDHEN, CDR2 SYDVKM. This CDR3 reads CASSQQGGYGNTIYF. In DNA, the CDR3 is TGTGCCAGCAGCCAACAGGGGGGGTATGGAAACACCATATATTTT.

V is TRBV11-2 and J is TRBJ1-1, with TRBD1 matching over 8 bases. Germline CDR1 reads SGHAT; CDR2 reads FQNNGV. J lost 12 bases, V lost 5 bases, and 11 bases had no gene match. CDR3 length: 13 amino acids. This CDR3 is CASSPGTGLITFF. CDR3 bases: TGTGCCAGCAGCCCCGGGACAGGCCTGATAACTTTCTTT.

This chain uses TRBV28 with TRBJ2-5; D uncertain. V lost 4 bases, J lost 0 bases, and 3 bases lay in between. The germline V gene encodes CDR1 MDHEN and CDR2 SYDVKM. This CDR3 is built from 12 residues. CDR3 bases: TGTGCCAGCAGTTCGTACCAAGAGACCCAGTACTTC. Translated: CASSSYQETQYF.

This chain joins TRBV5-6 and TRBJ2-7; the D gene is possibly TRBD1 (6 bases). Germline values: CDR1 SGHDT, CDR2 YYEEEE. The germline V and J ends were trimmed by 2 bases and 2 bases, with 11 bases remaining between them. The CDR3 contains 14 residues. The CDR3 region has the DNA TGTGCCAGCAGCTTTTTGAGGACAGCCTACGAGCAGTACTTC. Translation gives CASSFLRTAYEQYF.

This chain joins TRBV5-1 and TRBJ2-1, with 9 bases that match TRBD2. The CDR3 loop spans 15 amino acids. The germline V gene has CDR1 SGHRS and CDR2 YFSETQ. With 2 bases clipped from V and 4 bases from J, the junction kept 4 bases outside the gene matches. In DNA form, the CDR3 reads TGCGCCAGCAGCTTAGGGACTAGCTTTTACAATGAGCAGTTCTTC. Its translation is CASSLGTSFYNEQFF.

This clone has just a few counts. The J gene is TRBJ2-7, the V gene TRBV5-1; perhaps TRBD2 as D (5 bases). Per germline, CDR1 SGHRS and CDR2 YFSETQ. Trimming cost V 4 bases and J 4 bases, with 21 bases left between them. The CDR3 covers 16 residues. CDR3 nucleotides: TGCGCCAGCAGCCCCCCGGGAATAGAGTCATTGTACGAGCAGTACTTC. Protein: CASSPPGIESLYEQYF.

The chain has TRBV27 and TRBJ2-3, with 12 bases lining up with TRBD2. J was trimmed by 3 bases and V by 7 bases; bases with no gene match: 11. The CDR3 has 17 amino acids. The germline V gene encodes CDR1 MNHEY and CDR2 SMNVEV (reference sequence). The CDR3, as DNA: TGTGCCAGCATGTCTAGCGGGAGGGTAGGAGGGACAGATACGCAGTATTTT. It translates to CASMSSGRVGGTDTQYF.

The chain combines TRBV6-6 with TRBJ2-7; TRBD2 aligns across 9 bases. CDR1 MNHNY and CDR2 SVGAGI come from the germline V gene (reference sequence). This CDR3 contains 16 residues. V gave up 0 bases and J gave up 6 bases; unmatched junction bases: 9. CDR3 residues: CASSYSLAGVSSEQYF. The CDR3 DNA sequence: TGTGCCAGCAGTTACTCGTTAGCGGGAGTGTCTAGCGAGCAGTACTTC.

The chain links TRBV5-4 to TRBJ2-7, with 14 bases identical to TRBD2. This CDR3 contains 15 residues. Germline assignment: CDR1 SGHNT and CDR2 YYREEE (reference sequence). V shed 4 bases, J shed 2 bases, and the junction held 2 bases outside the gene matches. The CDR3 is CASSPGLAGAYEQYF. CDR3 DNA sequence: TGTGCCAGCAGCCCGGGACTAGCGGGAGCCTACGAGCAGTACTTC. The full variable domain, rest sourced from reference TRBV5-4 and TRBJ2-7, is ETGVTQSPTHLIKTRGQQVTLRCSSQSGHNTVSWYQQALGQGPQFIFQYYREEENGRGNFPPRFSGLQFPNYSSELNVNALELDDSALYLCASSPGLAGAYEQYFGPGTRLTVT.

The CDR3 nucleotides are TGCGCCAGCAGCTTCCTTTTGCGGGACTTCTACAATGAGCAGTTCTTC. Its translation is CASSFLLRDFYNEQFF. The rearrangement joins TRBV5-1 to TRBJ2-1; D might be TRBD2 (6 bases). V was trimmed by 2 bases and J by 3 bases, leaving 15 bases between them. CDR1 SGHRS and CDR2 YFSETQ come from the germline V gene. The CDR3 has 16 amino acids.